A selection of T cell receptor beta chains follows, all from one sample in a study of CD8+ T cells in alopecia areata. Assay: immunoSEQ multiplex PCR; the TCRdb copy retains only in-frame clones and omits some. The sample contains over 150,000 clones, about 55% of which appear only once. The input for sequencing was CD8+ T cells sorted from blood, taken at week 24, from a patient treated with tofacitinib. The receptors derive from a human donor with alopecia areata. The CDR3 runs from the conserved cysteine through the conserved F or W. Clone size is given for some rows only: seen once, a few or many times, or a class if the clone is expanded.

TRBV14	few	CASSQDTTQPQHF
TRBV13	NA	CASSLGNSPLHF
TRBV19	few	CASTPGRAFSGELFF
TRBV27	NA	CASSLLLAGGYNEQFF
TRBV12-5	NA	CASGFSGWAFF
TRBV25-1	NA	CASSEFGRADSPLHF
TRBV7-2	NA	CASSFGPSSYNEQFF
TRBV30	NA	CAWSPEGGTQYF
TRBV27	NA	CASSSSISGGGYGYTF
TRBV21-1	NA	CASSKVSTGRQPQHF
TRBV29-1	NA	CSAGEGNQPQHF
TRBV29-1	few	CSGSGGLYNEQFF
TRBV9	few	CASSALAGDSYEQYF
TRBV30	NA	CAWSIRDRSYEQYF
TRBV5-6	NA	CASSYLRDYEQYF
TRBV11-2	NA	CASSWQGGLQETQYF
TRBV6-6	NA	CASSISGASTDTQYF
TRBV2	NA	CASSEFGQGVNIEQFF
TRBV7-6	NA	CASSKGGSSYEQYF
TRBV7-9	NA	CATARDRYEQYF
TRBV2	once	CASRGTGLDNQPQHF
TRBV5-1	NA	CASSLGQGGGDEQYF
TRBV29-1	NA	CSAAGGQGVLGEQYF
TRBV30	NA	CAWTDGTGGRNTQYF
TRBV19	NA	CASSLRDRGYTF
TRBV4-3	NA	CASSQTGGAGTEAFF
TRBV4-3	NA	CASSPSGGYEQYF
TRBV7-9	NA	CASSAGNTEAFF
TRBV7-8	NA	CASVLAGVGGELFF
TRBV29-1	NA	CSDVFGGDYTF
TRBV2	NA	CASRNTGSNQPQHF
TRBV29-1	few	CSVAPRGGGNEQFF
TRBV5-4	NA	CASSLSGRAEAFF
TRBV5-5	NA	CASSLEGYEQYF
TRBV25-1	NA	CASSDGPKNIQYF
TRBV29-1	NA	CSVWATGMNTEAFF
TRBV30	NA	CAWTISSGANVLTF
TRBV27	few	CASSLGGPLYNEQFF
TRBV2	few	CASFGESPLHF